Below, one T cell receptor (beta chain) is given with its context. Its specificity is unknown. The data were taken from a study of Graves' ophthalmopathy and Graves' hyperthyroidism. CDR3 regions of TCR beta were amplified from RNA transcripts. An initial RT-PCR round employing HTBI primers preceded a second-round multiplex PCR. TCRdb used MiXCR to reprocess the multiplex PCR reads, holding one entry per CDR3 protein. Among 40,000 to 50,000 distinct CDR3 sequences listed, roughly 52% were seen once. The study, taken as a whole, reports: Distinction of ophthalmopathy from stable hyperthyroidism by a 13-signature model reached approximately 88% sensitivity and 70% to 83% specificity.

V was cut by 6 bases and J by 4 bases, with 15 bases left in between. From germline, CDR1 is MNHEY and CDR2 SVGEGT. The CDR3 is made up of 14 amino acids. The rearrangement uses TRBV6-2 or TRBV6-3 and TRBJ1-1, with a weak D call TRBD1 (5 bases). Specimen: peripheral blood. The source of this sequence is an adult man with Graves' ophthalmopathy. CDR3 DNA sequence: TGTGCCAGCAGCCCCGGGGGGGAGGCCACTGAAGCTTTCTTT. Translated, it gives CASSPGGEATEAFF.